The T cell receptor (beta chain) described here comes from a study of OX40 agonist ivuxolimab in advanced cancers. Study in general: One hepatocellular carcinoma and a couple of cutaneous melanoma patients partially responded.

Regarding the study as a whole: Undetermined was the antigen specificity of the expanded peripheral T cells. On average, CD8+ T cells had more expanded clones than CD4+.

In germline, CDR1 is SGHTA, CDR2 FQGNSA. The CDR3 contains 15 residues. Trimming took off 5 bases at V and 3 bases at J, with 14 bases between the two ends. About this clone itself: The antigen remains undetermined.

Sequencing was performed with immunoSEQ multiplex PCR; in TCRdb, only in-frame clones are kept and a portion is missing. The profile shows 76,000 or so clones, 85% of them singletons. Collection of blood occurred at baseline, at cycle 4 day 1, and at cycle 7 day 1. The J gene is TRBJ2-1, the V gene TRBV7-2, with a tentative D call TRBD2 (5 bases). This specimen consisted of CD4+ or CD8+ T cells sorted from blood, obtained in a trial of the OX40 agonist ivuxolimab. The TCR sequence derives from an adult with an advanced solid tumor such as melanoma, head and neck, liver or kidney cancer. CDR3 sequence: CASSPGDARYNEQFF. CDR3 bases: TGTGCCAGCAGCCCCGGGGATGCTCGCTACAATGAGCAGTTCTTC.